The clone carrying this T cell receptor beta chain showed up many times. The antigen is undetermined. These data are taken from a study of CD8 T cells in ankylosing spondylitis. Points from the study as a whole: For ankylosing spondylitis blood, a TCR beta motif of seven to nine highly homologous variants appeared characteristic.

TCRdb processed the 5' RACE reads anew with MiXCR; each CDR3 protein has one entry. The table lists about 800,000 distinct CDR3 sequences, roughly 12% of them singletons. The CDR3 sequence is 11 residues long. CDR1 is SQVTM and CDR2 is ANQGSEA in the germline V gene. V lost 7 bases and J 3 bases, leaving 9 bases between the germline ends. This chain joins TRBV29-1 and TRBJ1-1; possible D gene TRBD1, 5 bases. This clonotype was obtained from a male donor with ankylosing spondylitis. The sequenced sample consisted of blood, either unsorted or a sorted T cell fraction (not recorded which). DNA for the CDR3: TGCAGCGCCGACAGTCACACTGAAGCTTTCTTT. This codes for CSADSHTEAFF.